This paragraph reports one T cell receptor beta chain. Antigen specificity is unknown. Sample donors were healthy Caucasian individuals that came from Russia, aged 6 to 90. The data were taken from a study of blood T cells in healthy people across ages. The study's findings and limits: Naive CD4+ cell counts and diversity both ran higher in long-lived than in aged donors.

Then a second PCR, running roughly 7 to 11 cycles, was carried out with a sample-barcoded 5' primer and a J-beta primer mix. Individual samples furnished no less than 2.5 million CDR3-containing paired-end reads apiece. A single record per CDR3 protein comes from TCRdb applying MiXCR to the 5' RACE reads. There are around 820,000 distinct CDR3 sequences in the sample; 25% occur only once, and under 4.5% lies in the top ten. With V trimmed by 4 bases and J by 5 bases, 7 bases remained unmatched. The CDR3 runs to 16 residues. Germline CDR1 reads SGHAT; CDR2 reads FQNNGV. Separately, the same data were catalogued under a study of T cells of mothers and their children. That source reports: Microchimeric T cell clones that persisted were not detected.

The specimen sequenced was blood. The rearrangement links TRBV11-2 to TRBJ2-1; 11 bases fit TRBD2. This receptor was identified in a boy between 10 and 17 years old in good health. CDR3 region: CASSSTGTSGHNEQFF. CDR3 bases: TGTGCCAGCAGCTCAACCGGGACTAGCGGTCACAATGAGCAGTTCTTC.